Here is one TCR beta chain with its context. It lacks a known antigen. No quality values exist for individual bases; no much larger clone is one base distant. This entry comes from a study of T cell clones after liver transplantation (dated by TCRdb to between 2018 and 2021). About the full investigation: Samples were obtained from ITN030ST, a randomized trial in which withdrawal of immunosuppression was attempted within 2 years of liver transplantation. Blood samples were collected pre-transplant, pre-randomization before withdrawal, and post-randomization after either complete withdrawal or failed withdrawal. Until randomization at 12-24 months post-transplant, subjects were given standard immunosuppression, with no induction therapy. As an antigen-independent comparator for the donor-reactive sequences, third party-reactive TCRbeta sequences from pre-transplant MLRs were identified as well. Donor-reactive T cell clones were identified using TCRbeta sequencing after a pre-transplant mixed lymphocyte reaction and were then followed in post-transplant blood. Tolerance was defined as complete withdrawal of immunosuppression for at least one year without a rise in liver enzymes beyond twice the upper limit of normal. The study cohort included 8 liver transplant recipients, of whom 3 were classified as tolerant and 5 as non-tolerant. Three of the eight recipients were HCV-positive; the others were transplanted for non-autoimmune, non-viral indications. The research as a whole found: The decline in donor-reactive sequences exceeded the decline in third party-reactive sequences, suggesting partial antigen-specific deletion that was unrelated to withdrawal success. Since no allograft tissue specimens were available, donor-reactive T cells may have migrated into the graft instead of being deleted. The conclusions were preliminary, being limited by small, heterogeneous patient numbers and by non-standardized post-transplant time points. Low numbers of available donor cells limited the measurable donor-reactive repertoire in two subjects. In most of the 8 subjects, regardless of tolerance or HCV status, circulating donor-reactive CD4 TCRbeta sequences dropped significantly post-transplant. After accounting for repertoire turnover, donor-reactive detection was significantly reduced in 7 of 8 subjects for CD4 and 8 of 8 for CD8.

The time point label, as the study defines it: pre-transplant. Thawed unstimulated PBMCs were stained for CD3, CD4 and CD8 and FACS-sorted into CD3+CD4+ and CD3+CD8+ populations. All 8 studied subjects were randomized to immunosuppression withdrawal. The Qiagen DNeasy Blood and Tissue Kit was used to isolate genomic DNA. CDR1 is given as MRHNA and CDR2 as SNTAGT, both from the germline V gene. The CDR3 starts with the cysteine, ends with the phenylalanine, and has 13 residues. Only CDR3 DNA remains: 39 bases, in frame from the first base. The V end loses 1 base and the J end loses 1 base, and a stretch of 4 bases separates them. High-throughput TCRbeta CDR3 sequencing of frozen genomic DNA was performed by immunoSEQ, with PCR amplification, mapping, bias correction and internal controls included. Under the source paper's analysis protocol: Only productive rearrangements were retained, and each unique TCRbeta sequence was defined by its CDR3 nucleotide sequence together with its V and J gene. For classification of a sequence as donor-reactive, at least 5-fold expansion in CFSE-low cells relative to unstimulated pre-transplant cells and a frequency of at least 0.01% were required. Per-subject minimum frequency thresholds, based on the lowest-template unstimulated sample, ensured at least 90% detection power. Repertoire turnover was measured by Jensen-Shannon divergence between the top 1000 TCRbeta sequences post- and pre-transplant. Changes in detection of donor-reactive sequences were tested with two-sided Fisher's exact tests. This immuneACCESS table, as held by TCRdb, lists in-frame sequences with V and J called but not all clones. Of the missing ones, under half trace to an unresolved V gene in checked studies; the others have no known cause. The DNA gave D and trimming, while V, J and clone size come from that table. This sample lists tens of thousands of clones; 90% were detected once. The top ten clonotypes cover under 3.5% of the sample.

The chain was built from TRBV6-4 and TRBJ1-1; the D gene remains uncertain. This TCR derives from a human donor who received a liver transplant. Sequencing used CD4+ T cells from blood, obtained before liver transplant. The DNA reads TGTGCCAGCAGTGACTACTGGAACACTGAAGCTTTCTTT. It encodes CASSDYWNTEAFF.